One sample yielded the 13 T cell receptor beta chains listed below, sequenced in a study of T-cell reconstitution after alpha-beta-depleted transplantation in children (TCRdb year 2016). The method was PCR. TCRdb shows the sequencer as Illumina HiSeq 2500. Molecular barcoding was employed in the preparation of TCR libraries, with unique molecular identifiers being used to normalize TCRbeta repertoire quantification. The public reads were run again by TCRdb, first through fastp at Q25 and then through MiXCR, and only productive beta chains were kept. For every CDR3 protein sequence, its rows merge into one entry that carries the most common genes and DNA. For this sample there are about 300,000 distinct CDR3 sequences; approximately 7.3% appear just once. Over 7.5% of the sample rests with the top ten. The sample's treatment or condition label is to be understood as: allogeneic hematopoietic cell transplantation with graft depleted of TCRalphabeta T cells and CD19 B cells.

What the authors observed across the whole study: The frequencies of hyperexpanded clones fell over the following months, and after one year, T-cell counts and TCRbeta diversity were mostly attributed to newly produced T cells.

For these receptors, no antigen is known. The sample was peripheral blood, taken 360 days after TCRalphabeta/CD19-depleted stem cell transplant. These receptors all come from a female patient aged 2 to 10 who had a stem cell transplant for Fanconi anemia, so the T cells may come from the graft donor.

This clonotype was observed at least ten times. The rearrangement joins TRBV14 to TRBJ2-1; 11 positions agree with TRBD2. CDR3 length: 19 amino acids. J was trimmed by 5 bases and V by 0 bases; bases with no gene match: 12. Germline CDR1 SGHDN, CDR2 FVKESK. CDR3 coding DNA: TGTGCCAGCAGCCAAGATAGGGGACTTCTAGCGGGGGGCCACAATGAGCAGTTCTTC. Translation gives CASSQDRGLLAGGHNEQFF.

This clonotype has ten or more counts. The chain carries TRBV5-1 and TRBJ2-2; 8 bases align to TRBD1. The CDR3 consists of 16 residues. With V trimmed by 2 bases and J by 3 bases, 6 bases remained unmatched. Germline lookup yields CDR1 SGHRS and CDR2 YFSETQ. The CDR3 spells CASSFRQGTHTGELFF. The CDR3 DNA is TGCGCCAGCAGCTTTAGACAGGGGACGCACACCGGGGAGCTGTTTTTT.

The table lists this clonotype with many counts. The chain carries TRBV7-2 and TRBJ2-1; tentative D call: TRBD2 (5 bases). There are 13 residues in the CDR3. Trimming took 3 bases from V and 4 from J, leaving 7 bases between them. In germline, CDR1 is SGHTA, CDR2 FQGNSA. This chain's CDR3 is CASSLTKYNEQFF. The DNA of the CDR3 is TGTGCCAGCAGCTTGACTAAGTACAATGAGCAGTTCTTC.

This rearrangement joins TRBV5-1 to TRBJ2-5; TRBD2 is a possible D gene (6 bases). CDR1 and CDR2 (germline): SGHRS, YFSETQ. This CDR3 is built from 14 residues. Trimming cost V 4 bases and J 6 bases, with 16 bases left between them. CDR3 coding DNA: TGCGCCAGCAGCGCAGTGGCTAGCGAACAGACCCAGTACTTC. It encodes CASSAVASEQTQYF.

This clonotype has just a few counts. V and J are TRBV5-4 and TRBJ2-4, with a tentative D call TRBD1 (6 bases). Trimming removed 0 bases from V and 1 base from J, with 8 bases in between. The CDR3 spans 15 residues. Germline CDR1 is SGHNT and CDR2 is YYREEE (reference sequence). DNA of the CDR3: TGTGCCAGCAGCTTGGGGGGGCAGGCCAAAAACATTCAGTACTTC. The encoded protein is CASSLGGQAKNIQYF.

This clonotype was seen only a few times. The rearrangement uses TRBV6-5 and TRBJ2-1, with D perhaps TRBD2 (6 bases). Germline-derived CDR1 and CDR2 are MNHEY and SVGAGI. V was clipped by 2 bases and J by 0 bases, with 8 bases between them. CDR3 length: 15 amino acids. The chain's CDR3 is CASSYTSSSYNEQFF. In nucleotides, the CDR3 is TGTGCCAGCAGTTACACTAGCAGCTCCTACAATGAGCAGTTCTTC.

This clonotype showed up many times. V usage is TRBV11-2 and J usage is TRBJ2-2; D remains ambiguous. Trimming shortened V by 0 bases and J by 5 bases, and 4 bases separated the two germline ends. Germline assignment: CDR1 SGHAT and CDR2 FQNNGV. This CDR3 contains 13 residues. The CDR3 bases are TGTGCCAGCAGCTTAGAAATAACCGGGGAGCTGTTTTTT. It is translated as CASSLEITGELFF.

The V call is TRBV7-6, the J call TRBJ2-5, with TRBD1 as a possible D gene (6 bases). The length of the CDR3 is 15 residues. V lost 5 bases and J 4 bases, leaving 17 bases between the germline ends. CDR1 is SGHVS, CDR2 FNYEAQ, per germline. CDR3 bases: TGTGCCAGCAGCGCCACCGGGACACAGTTAGAGACCCAGTACTTC. Translating it yields CASSATGTQLETQYF. Full variable domain (missing parts from reference TRBV7-6 and TRBJ2-5): GAGVSQSPRYKVTKRGQDVALRCDPISGHVSLYWYRQALGQGPEFLTYFNYEAQQDKSGLPNDRFSAERPEGSISTLTIQRTEQRDSAMYRCASSATGTQLETQYFGPGTRLLVL.

This clonotype was seen many times. The rearrangement joins TRBV6-1 to TRBJ2-1; D might be TRBD2 (6 bases). The CDR3 length is 15 residues. Trimming removed 4 bases at V and 9 bases at J, with 19 bases between. Germline V gene lookup returns CDR1 MNHNS and CDR2 SASEGT. The CDR3 is CASSASETRSSEQFF. DNA for the CDR3: TGTGCCAGCAGTGCCTCGGAGACTAGGTCGAGTGAGCAGTTCTTC.

In this sample, this clonotype turned up a few times. V usage is TRBV28 and J usage is TRBJ2-4; possible D gene TRBD1, 7 bases. In germline, CDR1 is MDHEN, CDR2 SYDVKM. V lost 5 bases and J lost 11, with 13 bases in between. CDR3 length: 12 residues. DNA for the CDR3: TGTGCCAGCAGTCAAGGAGGGACAGTTCAGTACTTC. This encodes CASSQGGTVQYF.

The table lists this clonotype with many counts. The rearrangement joins TRBV20-1 to TRBJ1-3; D is perhaps TRBD1 (5 bases). V lost 4 bases and J lost 2, with 12 bases in between. This CDR3 region has 14 residues. Germline CDR1 is DFQATT and CDR2 is SNEGSKA (reference sequence). The CDR3 coding sequence is TGCAGTGCTACGAAAGGGGTTACTGGAAACACCATATATTTT. As protein: CSATKGVTGNTIYF.

This clonotype came up many times. This chain joins TRBV7-9 and TRBJ1-1; D call uncertain. CDR3 size: 16 residues. V was shortened by 0 bases and J by 3 bases, with 14 bases between the two germline ends. From germline, CDR1 is SEHNR and CDR2 FQNEAQ (reference sequence). The CDR3 spells CASSLARGGRDTEAFF. CDR3 coding DNA: TGTGCCAGCAGCTTAGCTCGTGGAGGGCGAGACACTGAAGCTTTCTTT.

At least ten counts were recorded for this clonotype. This chain connects TRBV9 to TRBJ2-1, with unresolved D. The V end lost 2 bases, the J end lost 7 bases, and 4 bases lay between the germline ends. In germline, CDR1 is SGDLS, CDR2 YYNGEE. The CDR3 extends over 11 amino acids. CDR3 DNA: TGTGCCAGCAGCGTGAGTAATGAGCAGTTCTTC. Translating gives CASSVSNEQFF.